This T cell receptor (beta chain) was observed in a study of cytomegalovirus exposure and HLA in healthy donors. Study-wide results and caveats: Relative to equally common others, HLA-associated TCR beta chains showed greater clonal expansion in a later analysis. High sensitivity and specificity were reportedly achieved when the classifier diagnosed cytomegalovirus status.

This cohort consisted of healthy bone marrow donors. Trimming pared 6 bases from V and 1 base from J, leaving 21 bases between. Germline lookup yields CDR1 WNHNN and CDR2 SYGVQD (reference sequence). The CDR3 covers 17 residues. In its sample, this clone was seen a few times. Its antigen is currently unknown. Primers included in the PCR were 60 Vbeta and 13 Jbeta primers. TCRdb's table, derived via immunoSEQ multiplex PCR, lists solely in-frame clones and lacks some. The sample records some 78,000 clones, about 80% being singletons. This sequence joins TRBV10-1 and TRBJ1-1; D possibly corresponds to TRBD1 (6 bases). The receptor's source is a woman in her forties or fifties in good health and CMV-seropositive. The sequencing sample was made of PBMCs. Written as DNA, the CDR3 is TGCGCCAGCAGCCCCCGAGGGTGGGGGCGCGGGAACACTGAAGCTTTCTTT. Its protein is CASSPRGWGRGNTEAFF.